This T cell receptor (beta chain) was observed in a study of blood T cell repertoires in COVID-19. In germline, CDR1 is LNHDA, CDR2 SQIVND (reference sequence). The CDR3 length is 15 residues. Trimming removed 2 bases from V and 7 bases from J, with 15 bases in between. Method: immunoSEQ multiplex PCR; TCRdb's copy keeps in-frame clones and lacks some. The sample has more than 200,000 clones; around 84% are singletons. The TCR was taken from a woman aged 50 to 65 who had recovered from COVID-19. The chain has TRBV19 and TRBJ1-5; a weak D match, TRBD1 (5 bases). The specimen was PBMCs or T cells enriched from blood (not recorded which). The CDR3 reads CASSIPAPGGQPQHF. DNA for the CDR3: TGTGCCAGTAGTATACCCGCGCCTGGGGGGCAGCCCCAGCATTTT. The entire variable domain, with the rest obtained from reference TRBV19 and TRBJ1-5, is as follows: DGGITQSPKYLFRKEGQNVTLSCEQNLNHDAMYWYRQDPGQGLRLIYYSQIVNDFQKGDIAEGYSVSREKKESFPLTVTSAQKNPTAFYLCASSIPAPGGQPQHFGDGTRLSIL.